This TCR beta chain was identified in a study of blood T cell repertoires in COVID-19. On the study more broadly: COVID-19 samples collected from the United States, Italy and Spain covered acute and convalescent phases. T cells, B-cell-depleted T cells, or PBMCs supplied cDNA or gDNA.

How the authors handled the data: How many nucleated cells were present was estimated from reference gene primer amplification. TCRdb's table, derived via immunoSEQ multiplex PCR, lists solely in-frame clones and lacks some. V and J calls plus clone size are reproduced from that table; the DNA served to infer D and trimming. The data hold 150,000 to 160,000 clones, with 75% to 90% observed a single time. Trimming stripped 6 bases from V and 0 bases from J, with 13 bases between. Germline assignment: CDR1 SGHVS and CDR2 FQNEAQ. The CDR3 is 15 amino acids. This sequence joins TRBV7-8 and TRBJ2-3; unclear D gene. This receptor was obtained from a woman in her forties with acute or convalescent COVID-19. The specimen sequenced was peripheral blood. CDR3 DNA sequence: TGTGCCAGCAGTCATCAAGCCGCGAGCACAGATACGCAGTATTTT. Protein product: CASSHQAASTDTQYF.